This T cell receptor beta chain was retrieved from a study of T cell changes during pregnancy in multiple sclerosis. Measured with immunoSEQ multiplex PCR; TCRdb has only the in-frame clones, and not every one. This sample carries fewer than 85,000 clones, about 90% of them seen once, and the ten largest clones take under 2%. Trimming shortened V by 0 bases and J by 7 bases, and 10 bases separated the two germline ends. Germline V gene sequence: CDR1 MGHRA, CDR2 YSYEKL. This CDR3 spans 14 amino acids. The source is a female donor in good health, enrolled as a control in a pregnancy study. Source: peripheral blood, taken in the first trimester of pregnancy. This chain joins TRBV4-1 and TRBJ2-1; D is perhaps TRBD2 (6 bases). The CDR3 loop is CASSQELALNEQFF. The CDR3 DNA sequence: TGCGCCAGCAGCCAAGAACTAGCACTAAATGAGCAGTTCTTC.